Following are 14 T cell receptor beta chains from one sample sequenced in a study of PD-1 blockade in mismatch repair-deficient tumors. Produced via immunoSEQ multiplex PCR; TCRdb's table is partial and in-frame only. The data show 100,000 to 150,000 clones, around 87% seen once. Specimen: peripheral blood, collected 44 weeks after starting pembrolizumab. These receptors were collected from an adult with mismatch repair-deficient cancer.

The rearrangement links TRBV5-6 to TRBJ2-5; a possible D gene is TRBD2 (6 bases). CDR1 and CDR2 from the germline V gene are SGHDT and YYEEEE. V lost 0 bases and J 2 bases, leaving 14 bases between the germline ends. CDR3 length: 16 amino acids. The CDR3 DNA reads TGTGCCAGCAGCTTGGACGAGACTAGTCGGCAAGAGACCCAGTACTTC. Translation gives CASSLDETSRQETQYF.

The chain joins TRBV4-3 to TRBJ2-5, with D hard to call. The germline gives CDR1 LGHNA, CDR2 YSLEER. The V end lost 4 bases, the J end lost 0 bases, and 12 bases lay between the germline ends. The CDR3 runs to 15 residues. CDR3 sequence reads: CASSPGRSHQETQYF. The CDR3 DNA reads as TGCGCCAGCAGCCCTGGACGGAGCCACCAAGAGACCCAGTACTTC.

The chain is built from TRBV2 and TRBJ2-7; TRBD1 matches 8 bases. Germline trimming cut 7 bases from V and 2 bases from J; bases unmatched to any gene: 7. CDR3 length: 14 amino acids. Germline V CDR1 and CDR2: SNHLY, FYNNEI. CDR3 bases: TGTGCCAGCAAACCGGGACAGGACACCTACGAGCAGTACTTC. As protein: CASKPGQDTYEQYF.

The V call is TRBV10-3, the J call TRBJ2-2; 10 nucleotides line up with TRBD2. Germline V lookup: CDR1 ENHRY, CDR2 SYGVKD. The CDR3 is 19 amino acids. V lost 4 bases, J lost 4 bases, and 15 bases stayed unmatched. The CDR3 coding sequence is TGTGCCATCAGTGTGGTCTTGAGGCTAGCGGGAGATCGCACCGGGGAGCTGTTTTTT. Residues: CAISVVLRLAGDRTGELFF.

The genes are TRBV28 and TRBJ1-5; D gene ambiguous. The V end was cut by 3 bases, the J end by 4 bases, with 19 bases between. The CDR3 is 17 residues long. Looked up from germline, CDR1 is MDHEN and CDR2 is SYDVKM. The CDR3 region is CASSFRSPRELNQPQHF. The CDR3 bases are TGTGCCAGCAGTTTTAGGTCCCCCCGGGAGCTAAATCAGCCCCAGCATTTT.

This chain joins TRBV7-8 and TRBJ2-7; D unresolved. The CDR3 totals 12 residues. Trimming pared 1 base from V and 6 bases from J, leaving 7 bases between. Germline CDR1 SGHVS, CDR2 FQNEAQ. The CDR3 spells CASSLGHREQYF. The DNA for the CDR3 is TGTGCCAGCAGCTTAGGCCACCGCGAGCAGTACTTC.

The V and J genes are TRBV18 and TRBJ2-5, with 10 bases aligning to TRBD2. With V trimmed by 4 bases and J by 2 bases, 4 bases remained unmatched. There are 15 residues in the CDR3. Germline-derived CDR1 and CDR2 are KGHSH and LQKENI. DNA of the CDR3: TGTGCCAGCTCACTCGGACTAGCGGTACAAGAGACCCAGTACTTC. Encoded protein: CASSLGLAVQETQYF.

This sequence joins TRBV7-9 and TRBJ1-2; D call uncertain. This CDR3 spans 14 amino acids. The V and J ends lost 1 base and 8 bases respectively, with 14 bases between them. CDR1 and CDR2 from the germline V gene are SEHNR and FQNEAQ (reference sequence). CDR3 sequence reads: CASSLDPAIRGYTF. The CDR3 nucleotides are TGTGCCAGCAGCTTAGATCCGGCGATAAGGGGCTACACCTTC.

V and J are TRBV5-1 and TRBJ2-2; D is unresolved. Trimming shortened V by 3 bases and J by 3 bases, and 9 bases separated the two germline ends. There are 14 residues in the CDR3. CDR1 SGHRS and CDR2 YFSETQ come from the germline V gene. Here the CDR3 DNA reads TGCGCCAGCAGCTCCGGGCCAGACACCGGGGAGCTGTTTTTT. The encoded protein is CASSSGPDTGELFF.

The genes are TRBV7-9 and TRBJ2-7; 7 bases are shared with TRBD1. This CDR3 comprises 14 residues. V trimming: 5 bases; J trimming: 2 bases; junction bases outside the gene matches: 6. CDR1 and CDR2 from the germline V gene are SEHNR and FQNEAQ (reference sequence). The CDR3 spells CASSISGTAYEQYF. For the CDR3, the DNA is TGTGCCAGCAGCATATCCGGGACAGCCTACGAGCAGTACTTC.

The chain carries TRBV11-2 and TRBJ2-1, with TRBD2 identical over 7 bases. The germline gives CDR1 SGHAT, CDR2 FQNNGV. The CDR3 contains 15 residues. V gave up 1 base and J gave up 4 bases; unmatched junction bases: 4. The CDR3 DNA reads TGTGCCAGCAGCTTAGCGCCTAGCGGTTACAATGAGCAGTTCTTC. This sequence encodes CASSLAPSGYNEQFF.

The chain uses TRBV5-1 and TRBJ2-5; 12 bases align to TRBD2. V was clipped by 0 bases and J by 4 bases; unmatched bases: 7. Looked up from germline, CDR1 is SGHRS and CDR2 is YFSETQ. The CDR3 is made up of 17 amino acids. CDR3 coding DNA: TGCGCCAGCAGCTTGGCAGCACTAGCGGGAGGTGGAGAGACCCAGTACTTC. This codes for CASSLAALAGGGETQYF.

V usage is TRBV13 and J usage is TRBJ2-3; 14 nucleotides align to TRBD2. The CDR3 contains 16 residues. The germline gives CDR1 PRHDT, CDR2 FYEKMQ (reference sequence). V gave up 3 bases and J gave up 3 bases; unmatched junction bases: 2. The CDR3 region has the DNA TGTGCCAGCAGCTTTGGACTAGCGGGAGGTACAGATACGCAGTATTTT. This gives the protein CASSFGLAGGTDTQYF.

This clone was detected once. This sequence joins TRBV5-1 and TRBJ1-1, with 10 bases fitting TRBD1. With 4 bases clipped from V and 4 bases from J, the junction kept 4 bases outside the gene matches. This CDR3 spans 14 amino acids. The V gene's germline CDR1 is SGHRS and CDR2 YFSETQ. CDR3 protein: CASSPGQGFTEAFF. The DNA of the CDR3 is TGCGCCAGCAGCCCGGGACAGGGGTTCACTGAAGCTTTCTTT.